These 22 T cell receptor beta chains were sequenced from one sample in a study of blood T cell repertoires in COVID-19. The data were produced by immunoSEQ multiplex PCR, yet TCRdb's version contains in-frame clones alone and is incomplete. Here the sample spans around 15,000 clones, roughly 87% being singletons. Sequencing was carried out using peripheral blood. The receptors come from a man aged 50 or older with active COVID-19.

The chain couples TRBV19 to TRBJ1-1; no clear D. Per the germline V gene, CDR1 is LNHDA and CDR2 is SQIVND (reference sequence). The CDR3 consists of 14 residues. The V end lost 0 bases, the J end lost 6 bases, and 11 bases lay between the germline ends. The CDR3 protein is CASSIDGGRAEAFF. In nucleotides, the CDR3 is TGTGCCAGTAGTATAGATGGTGGGAGGGCTGAAGCTTTCTTT.

The gene calls are TRBV19 and TRBJ2-2; 7 bases line up with TRBD1. Germline CDR1 LNHDA, CDR2 SQIVND (reference sequence). This CDR3 spans 15 amino acids. J lost 8 bases, V lost 3 bases, and 9 bases had no gene match. This chain's CDR3 is CASSIGLGTAGELFF. As DNA, the CDR3 is TGTGCCAGTAGTATCGGCCTCGGGACAGCTGGGGAGCTGTTTTTT.

The chain joins TRBV11-2 to TRBJ2-5; a possible D gene is TRBD2 (6 bases). Germline CDR1 reads SGHAT; CDR2 reads FQNNGV. The CDR3 totals 14 residues. V was clipped by 2 bases and J by 4 bases, with 11 bases between them. CDR3 nucleotides: TGTGCCAGCAGCTTATCGGAGGGTAGAGAGACCCAGTACTTC. Its protein product is CASSLSEGRETQYF.

The chain's CDR3 is CASSSRQGDEQFF. In nucleotides, the CDR3 is TGTGCCAGCAGCTCGAGACAGGGGGATGAGCAGTTCTTC. The chain uses TRBV7-9 and TRBJ2-1; 9 nucleotides align to TRBD1. This CDR3 is built from 13 residues. Germline CDR1 SEHNR, CDR2 FQNEAQ (reference sequence). V lost 4 bases to trimming and J lost 8 bases; unmatched junction nucleotides: 3.

The sample holds one count of this clone. The rearrangement links TRBV6-5 to TRBJ1-1; the match to TRBD1 covers 8 bases. CDR3 size: 14 residues. The V segment lost 4 bases and the J segment 8 bases; nucleotides outside the gene matches: 9. Looked up from germline, CDR1 is MNHEY and CDR2 is SVGAGI. The CDR3 DNA follows: TGTGCCAGCAGTTCACAGGGGGTTTCTGCCGAAGCTTTCTTT. It encodes CASSSQGVSAEAFF.

This clone is medium-sized in the sample. The V call is TRBV6-1, the J call TRBJ1-3; the D is unclear. From germline, CDR1 is MNHNS and CDR2 SASEGT. The CDR3 sequence is 18 residues long. V gave up 0 bases and J gave up 0 bases, with 15 bases separating them. CDR3 region: CASSEALLGSASGNTIYF. CDR3 nucleotide sequence: TGTGCCAGCAGTGAAGCACTTTTGGGGAGCGCCTCTGGAAACACCATATATTTT.

The chain employs TRBV9 and TRBJ2-7; possibly TRBD1 for D (6 bases). This CDR3 contains 15 residues. V lost 3 bases and J lost 3, with 16 bases in between. Per germline, CDR1 SGDLS and CDR2 YYNGEE. This CDR3 reads CASSEGVGAGYEQYF. The DNA for the CDR3 is TGTGCCAGCAGCGAGGGGGTCGGGGCCGGCTACGAGCAGTACTTC.

This rearrangement joins TRBV5-5 to TRBJ2-7; 9 bases map to TRBD2. The V gene end was trimmed by 2 bases and the J gene end by 2 bases; junction bases not matched to a gene: 8. The CDR3 has 16 residues. The germline V gene has CDR1 SGHKS and CDR2 YYEKEE (reference sequence). CDR3 protein: CASSLSASGNTYEQYF. The CDR3 DNA is TGTGCCAGCAGCTTATCCGCTAGCGGGAACACCTACGAGCAGTACTTC.

The V and J genes are TRBV2 and TRBJ1-1, with D unresolved. With 6 bases removed from V and 1 base from J, the gap between germline ends came to 9 bases. The CDR3 is 13 residues long. Germline CDR1 reads SNHLY; CDR2 reads FYNNEI. The CDR3 region is CASRKEQNTEAFF. The CDR3 nucleotides are TGTGCCAGCAGAAAAGAGCAGAACACTGAAGCTTTCTTT.

The rearrangement uses TRBV4-1 and TRBJ2-7, with TRBD2 identical over 10 bases. The germline V gene has CDR1 MGHRA and CDR2 YSYEKL. Trimming took 0 bases from V and 2 from J; bases not matched to a gene: 4. There are 16 residues in the CDR3. The CDR3 here is CASSQDVAGGTYEQYF. The CDR3 coding sequence is TGCGCCAGCAGCCAAGATGTAGCGGGAGGCACCTACGAGCAGTACTTC.

The chain couples TRBV3-1 (or the pseudogene TRBV3-2) to TRBJ2-7, with 11 bases lining up with TRBD2. The germline CDR1 and CDR2 sequences are LGHDT and YNNKEL (reference sequence). Unmatched junction bases numbered 3, after V lost 4 bases and J lost 1 base. CDR3 size: 15 residues. The CDR3 loop reads CASSPGLAASYEQYF. As DNA, the CDR3 is TGTGCCAGCAGCCCGGGACTAGCGGCTTCCTACGAGCAGTACTTC.

The gene calls are TRBV5-6 and TRBJ2-2, with TRBD2 matching 7 bases. The trim removed 3 bases at V and 4 bases at J, leaving 9 bases unmatched. Germline V gene sequence: CDR1 SGHDT, CDR2 YYEEEE. The CDR3 loop spans 16 amino acids. DNA for the CDR3: TGTGCCAGCAGCTCGACGGGGGAGGGCCCCACCGGGGAGCTGTTTTTT. Translated, it gives CASSSTGEGPTGELFF.

A remark on this clone: An end of the junction differs from the germline gene, which may be a read error. V and J are TRBV3-1 (or the pseudogene TRBV3-2) and TRBJ2-4; TRBD2 is a possible D gene (7 bases). Germline V lookup: CDR1 LGHDT, CDR2 YNNKEL (reference sequence). This CDR3 contains 13 residues. This CDR3 is CASSLGPQGGRAF. CDR3 sequence (DNA): TGTGCCAGCAGCCTAGGCCCACAGGGAGGGAGAGCCTTC.

The chain uses TRBV4-3 and TRBJ2-7; 7 bases are shared with TRBD2. J lost 4 bases, V lost 0 bases, and 9 bases had no gene match. The germline gives CDR1 LGHNA, CDR2 YSLEER. The CDR3 totals 16 residues. CDR3 protein: CASSQDLSSGTYEQYF. CDR3 coding DNA: TGCGCCAGCAGCCAAGATCTGTCTAGCGGCACTTACGAGCAGTACTTC.

This clone was counted a single time. The gene calls are TRBV25-1 and TRBJ1-3; D is perhaps TRBD1 (5 bases). V was pared by 3 bases and J by 0 bases, with 12 bases between. Germline lookup yields CDR1 MGHDK and CDR2 SYGVNS. This CDR3 has 16 residues. This chain's CDR3 is CASSEGDSHSGNTIYF. The CDR3 DNA sequence: TGTGCCAGCAGTGAGGGCGACAGCCACTCTGGAAACACCATATATTTT.

The sample holds one count of this clone. The V and J genes are TRBV5-6 and TRBJ2-1; D gene uncertain. Trimming cost V 0 bases and J 12 bases, with 10 bases left between them. The CDR3 has 12 amino acids. The germline V gene encodes CDR1 SGHDT and CDR2 YYEEEE. CDR3: CASSLVASRQFF. CDR3 DNA sequence: TGTGCCAGCAGCTTGGTGGCTAGTCGGCAGTTCTTC.

The chain combines TRBV28 with TRBJ2-5; 11 bases agree with TRBD2. Trimming took 4 bases from V and 4 from J; bases not matched to a gene: 8. From germline, CDR1 is MDHEN and CDR2 SYDVKM. The CDR3 is 16 amino acids. CDR3 coding DNA: TGTGCCAGCAGTTCTCCCACTAGCGGGAGTCGAGAGACCCAGTACTTC. Amino acids: CASSSPTSGSRETQYF. The variable domain in full, completed from reference TRBV28 and TRBJ2-5, reads DVKVTQSSRYLVKRTGEKVFLECVQDMDHENMFWYRQDPGLGLRLIYFSYDVKMKEKGDIPEGYSVSREKKERFSLILESASTNQTSMYLCASSSPTSGSRETQYFGPGTRLLVL.

The chain is built from TRBV6-2 or TRBV6-3 and TRBJ2-1, with TRBD2 matching over 11 bases. V trimming: 5 bases; J trimming: 5 bases; junction bases outside the gene matches: 20. The germline V gene encodes CDR1 MNHEY and CDR2 SVGEGT. The CDR3 contains 20 residues. CDR3 sequence: CASSEPGLGLAGGLHNEQFF. CDR3 nucleotides: TGTGCCAGCAGTGAGCCTGGGCTTGGGCTAGCGGGAGGACTACACAATGAGCAGTTCTTC.

The J gene is TRBJ2-7, the V gene TRBV6-5; possibly TRBD1 for D (6 bases). CDR3 size: 14 residues. CDR1 MNHEY and CDR2 SVGAGI come from the germline V gene. Trimming left V 10 bases short and J 3 bases short, with 19 bases between. The CDR3 DNA reads TGTGCCACTAAGAGTGACAGGCGGATCTACGAGCAGTACTTC. It encodes CATKSDRRIYEQYF.

V is TRBV19 and J is TRBJ1-1; D gene uncertain. CDR3 size: 15 residues. CDR1 LNHDA and CDR2 SQIVND come from the germline V gene (reference sequence). Trimming left V 4 bases short and J 1 base short, with 13 bases between. The CDR3 region is CASSTHHQSNTEAFF. In DNA form, the CDR3 reads TGTGCCAGTAGTACCCACCATCAGTCGAACACTGAAGCTTTCTTT.

This chain links TRBV2 with TRBJ2-1; TRBD2 might be the D (5 bases). The ends were cut back, 7 bases at V and 9 bases at J, with 19 bases in the middle. The CDR3 has 14 amino acids. Germline CDR1 SNHLY, CDR2 FYNNEI. The CDR3 coding sequence is TGTGCCAGCATGGGCGGGCTCCTTCGGGGTGAGCAGTTCTTC. Translation: CASMGGLLRGEQFF. Looking up the rest from reference TRBV2 and TRBJ2-1 gives the full variable domain: EPEVTQTPSHQVTQMGQEVILRCVPISNHLYFYWYRQILGQKVEFLVSFYNNEISEKSEIFDDQFSVERPDGSNFTLKIRSTKLEDSAMYFCASMGGLLRGEQFFGPGTRLTVL.

This CDR3 reads CASSERYGANVLTF. The DNA of the CDR3 is TGTGCCAGCAGTGAGAGGTATGGGGCCAACGTCCTGACTTTC. The chain couples TRBV6-4 to TRBJ2-6; no clear D. This CDR3 region has 14 residues. Trimming left V 3 bases short and J 3 bases short, with 6 bases between. Per the germline V gene, CDR1 is MRHNA and CDR2 is SNTAGT.